The clone carrying this TCR beta chain has only a few counts. Its specificity is not known. The germline gene is not matched at one end of the junction; a read error may be the cause. The source of the sample is a study of identical twins. Through template switching, a universal primer site was introduced, and the cDNA contained unique molecular identifiers. TCRdb independently ran MiXCR on the 5' RACE reads; one entry per CDR3 protein. In the table there are 100,000 or so distinct CDR3 sequences, around 5.5% of which are singletons. Germline V gene lookup returns CDR1 SGHTA and CDR2 FQGNSA. CDR3 size: 14 residues. No donor was unhealthy or non-Caucasian. Findings of the study overall: Because invariant MAIT and iNKT cells could be present, zero-insertion analyses could be partly confounded. While abundant cord blood beta clonotypes carried fewer insertions, memory repertoires showed no such pattern.

The chain recombines TRBV7-2 with TRBJ2-1; D may be TRBD2 (5 bases). The sequence was obtained from a woman aged 50 to 60 in good health. Sequenced sample: memory T cells sorted from blood. CDR3 sequence reads: CASNRDSSYTEQFF. The CDR3 DNA reads as TGTGCCAGCAACCGGGATAGCTCCTACACTGAGCAGTTCTTC.